Listed below are T cell receptor beta chains from one sample, sequenced in a study of neoadjuvant anti-PD-1 for oral cavity cancer. The protocol was immunoSEQ multiplex PCR, while the TCRdb copy is restricted to in-frame clones and leaves out a portion. The table records roughly 16,000 clones, 35% to 40% of them present only once. The specimen comprised tumor tissue, sampled after nivolumab (anti-PD-1) treatment. The receptors stem from a person aged 35-79 years with oral cavity squamous cell carcinoma. The CDR3 runs from the conserved cysteine through the conserved F or W.

v_gene	CDR3aa
TRBV27	CASSPGTPVIGPLHF
TRBV7-9	CASSLIDGNRDTQYF
TRBV11-2	CASSFRGRAYEQYF
TRBV9	CASSVRLANTGELFF
TRBV9	CASSVYGISYNEQFF
TRBV7-2	CASSLVNEQFF
TRBV4-3	CASSQLGSDRQGPNYGYTF
TRBV2	CASSGDPDTDTQYF
TRBV15	CATSRGQHIYF
TRBV7-2	CASSGQVLNTEAFF
TRBV5-1	CASSAGLDYSRYYEQYF
TRBV7-6	CASSTGRVDTQYF
TRBV10-1	CASSEWGGTHEKLFF
TRBV5-4	CASSWGTFNYGYTF
TRBV4-3	CASSQVWGSYRYGYTF
TRBV7-3	CASSEFSENTEAFF
TRBV18	CASSPQGTAGNTIYF
TRBV7-8	CASSVWDRLSGANVLTF
TRBV5-1	CASSPDRATGNTIYF
TRBV7-2	CASSFGSSYEQYF
TRBV28	CASPGETEAFF
TRBV6-5	CASSYKGRPNTGELFF
TRBV6-1	CASSEASDRGARFF
TRBV5-1	CASSSRTGDTGELFF
TRBV5-1	CASSAGTGGGYDYF
TRBV5-1	CASSAEARDRGVDTQYF
TRBV19	CASSFVPPTPGTGGPGELFF
TRBV9	CASSVLRDPWGNEQFF
TRBV6-6	CASSYSRQANYGYTF
TRBV18	CASSPGNNYEQYF
TRBV27	CASAFQGREQYF
TRBV5-1	CASSLGAGNTEAFF
TRBV7-2	CASSTKTGGYGYTF
TRBV7-2	CASSPQQARGNTIYF
TRBV7-3	CASSPSTGVGTEAFF
TRBV7-8	CASSFGPGGTGELFF
TRBV5-1	CASSLGQGASYNEQFF
TRBV4-3	CASSLWRYLGDTQYF
TRBV10-3	CAISDGGGGDTQYF
TRBV11-3	CASGGSTDTQYF
TRBV7-6	CASSSSENQPQHF
TRBV28	CASSSPRTQGSYEQYF
TRBV18	CASSPPGRRYTF
TRBV9	CASSVGGRGGQETQYF
TRBV7-9	CASSFRDRGQRNEQFF
TRBV18	CASSLSSGGYNEQFF
TRBV6-6	CASSSGTGGNQPQHF
TRBV10-1	CASSERPRGGKLFF
TRBV18	CASSSIGRGDIQYF
TRBV10-2	CASGAYEQYF
TRBV9	CASSVEGQAMQETQYF
TRBV6-4	CASSYRGSRETQYF
TRBV13	CASSQTWGGSRFSYEQYF
TRBV6-1	CASSHRSGDQPQHF
TRBV7-6	CASRSTGLPTF